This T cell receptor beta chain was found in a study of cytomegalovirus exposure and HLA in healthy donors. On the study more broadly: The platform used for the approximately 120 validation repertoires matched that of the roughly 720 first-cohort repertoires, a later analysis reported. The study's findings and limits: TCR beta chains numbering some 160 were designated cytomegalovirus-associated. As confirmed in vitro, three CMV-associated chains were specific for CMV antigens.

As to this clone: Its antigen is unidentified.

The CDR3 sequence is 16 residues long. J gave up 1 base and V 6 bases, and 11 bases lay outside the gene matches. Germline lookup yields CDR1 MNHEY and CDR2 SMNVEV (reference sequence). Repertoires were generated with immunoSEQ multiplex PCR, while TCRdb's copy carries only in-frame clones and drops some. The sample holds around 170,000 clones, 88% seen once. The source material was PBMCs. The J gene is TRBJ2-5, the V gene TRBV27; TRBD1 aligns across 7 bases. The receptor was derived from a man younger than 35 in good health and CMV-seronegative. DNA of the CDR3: TGTGCCAGCAGCCGGAACATACAGGGGACCCAAGAGACCCAGTACTTC. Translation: CASSRNIQGTQETQYF.